These T cell receptor beta chains were read from a single sample in a study of blood T cell repertoires in COVID-19. Some clones are missing from TCRdb's copy, which holds only in-frame ones; the method was immunoSEQ multiplex PCR. The sample records roughly 180,000 clones, around 88% being singletons. Sequencing was carried out using PBMCs or T cells enriched from blood (not recorded which). The receptors come from a woman aged 25 to 45 who had recovered from COVID-19. Each CDR3 is given with its conserved first and last residue. A D gene is named only where the DNA matches it firmly. Size is omitted from some rows. Given values are once, few, many or a class for expanded clones.

v_gene,d_gene,abundance,j_gene,CDR3nt,CDR3aa
TRBV7-3,NA,once,TRBJ1-2,TGTGCCAGCAGCTTAACCCGCCGGGGTAACTATGGCTACACCTTC,CASSLTRRGNYGYTF
TRBV5-4,TRBD1,NA,TRBJ2-2,TGTGCCAGCAGCTTGGATTGGGGGGACAGGGAAACCTACACCGGGGAGCTGTTTTTT,CASSLDWGDRETYTGELFF
TRBV6-6,NA,NA,TRBJ2-3,TGTGCCAGCAGTTACACAAAACTAGATGCTACGCAGTATTTT,CASSYTKLDATQYF
TRBV7-9,NA,NA,TRBJ1-2,TGTGCCAGCAGCCCTGACATGATAGGTGGCTACACCTTC,CASSPDMIGGYTF
TRBV6-4,NA,NA,TRBJ1-6,TGTGCCAGCAGTGTGGGTCAGGGATTGGATTCACCCCTCCACTTT,CASSVGQGLDSPLHF
TRBV5-5,TRBD2,few,TRBJ2-3,TGTGCCAGCAGCTCCGGACTAGCGGGGCGCACAGATACGCAGTATTTT,CASSSGLAGRTDTQYF
TRBV10-2,NA,NA,TRBJ2-3,TGCGCCAGCAGGCACGACCCTGCAGGGTGGTTGGCAGATACGCAGTATTTT,CASRHDPAGWLADTQYF
TRBV5-1,NA,NA,TRBJ2-5,TGCGCCAGCAGCCCGGGGGGCTCCCAAGAGACCCAGTACTTC,CASSPGGSQETQYF
TRBV5-1,NA,NA,TRBJ2-7,TGCGCCAGCAGCTTGGACAGCTTATACGAGCAGTACTTC,CASSLDSLYEQYF
TRBV5-6,TRBD2,NA,TRBJ2-3,TGTGCCAGCAGCTTGGCTAGCGGGTACAGCACAGATACGCAGTATTTT,CASSLASGYSTDTQYF
TRBV27,TRBD1,NA,TRBJ2-3,TGTGCCAGCAAAGCGAGGACAGGACAAAGCACAGATACGCAATATTTT,CASKARTGQSTDTQYF
TRBV3-1/TRBV3-2,NA,NA,TRBJ2-3,TGTGCCAGCAGCCAAGATTTCTGGGGGAGGCAAGATACGCAGTATTTT,CASSQDFWGRQDTQYF
TRBV5-6,NA,NA,TRBJ1-1,TGTGCCAGCAGCCCCCTGGGGAGGGAACCTGAAGCTTTCTTT,CASSPLGREPEAFF
TRBV28,TRBD1,NA,TRBJ1-4,TGTGCCAGCAGCCCGACAGGGGAAGGTGAAAAACTGTTTTTT,CASSPTGEGEKLFF
TRBV5-6,TRBD2,NA,TRBJ2-7,TGTGCCAGCAGCCGGGGACTAGCGGGAGGGAGGTACGAGCAGTACTTC,CASSRGLAGGRYEQYF
TRBV11-2,TRBD2,NA,TRBJ2-5,TGTGCCAGCAGCTTGAGGACTAGCGGGACACAAGAGACCCAGTACTTC,CASSLRTSGTQETQYF
TRBV6-2/TRBV6-3,NA,many,TRBJ2-7,TGTGCCAGCAGTTACTCCCTCGGGAGAGGGTACGAGCAGTACTTC,CASSYSLGRGYEQYF
TRBV4-2,NA,NA,TRBJ1-1,TGTGCCAGCAGCCCCAGGGAGGGTTTCACTGAAGCTTTCTTT,CASSPREGFTEAFF
TRBV7-8,TRBD2,NA,TRBJ2-2,TGTGCCAGCAGCTTAAGAATCTCCAGCGGGGGAAACACCGGGGAGCTGTTTTTT,CASSLRISSGGNTGELFF
TRBV5-1,NA,NA,TRBJ2-2,TGCGCCAGCAGCCAAGGACAGAAAACCGGGGAGCTGTTTTTT,CASSQGQKTGELFF
TRBV6-1,TRBD1,NA,TRBJ1-2,TGTGCCAGCAGTGAACTAGTGGCAGGGGGCTATGGCTACACCTTC,CASSELVAGGYGYTF
TRBV7-9,NA,NA,TRBJ1-5,TGTGCCAGCAGCCCGGGGGGGGGCCCCGGCAATCAGCCCCAGCATTTT,CASSPGGGPGNQPQHF
TRBV5-1,NA,NA,TRBJ2-1,TGCGCCAGCAGCCCGGAGCCGGCGGGACAGAGCTCCTACAATGAGCAGTTCTTC,CASSPEPAGQSSYNEQFF
TRBV24-1,NA,NA,TRBJ1-5,TGTGCCACCAGTGCAAACTCTTATAGCAATCAGCCCCAGCATTTT,CATSANSYSNQPQHF
TRBV9,TRBD2,NA,TRBJ2-7,TGTGCCAGCAGCCGACTAGCGGGAACGGGGTTCGAGCAGTACTTC,CASSRLAGTGFEQYF
TRBV2,TRBD2,NA,TRBJ2-7,TGTGCCAGCAGTCTCGAGGGCGGGAGTATGTACGAGCAGTACTTC,CASSLEGGSMYEQYF
TRBV10-3,TRBD2,NA,TRBJ2-2,TGTGCCATCAGTGTCGGTAGCGGGAGGGCCAGCGGGGAGCTGTTTTTT,CAISVGSGRASGELFF
TRBV5-6,TRBD1,few,TRBJ1-4,TGTGCCAGCAGCACAGGGGTTAATGAAAAACTGTTTTTT,CASSTGVNEKLFF
TRBV6-1,TRBD1,few,TRBJ2-7,TGTGCCAGCAGTGGGAATCAAGGACAGGGGGCCTTCTCCTACGAGCAGTACTTC,CASSGNQGQGAFSYEQYF
TRBV7-8,NA,NA,TRBJ2-7,TGTGCCAGCAGCTTGGATCGCGGGACGGGCTACGAGCAGTACTTC,CASSLDRGTGYEQYF
TRBV9,TRBD2,NA,TRBJ2-2,TGTGCCAGCAGCTCTCGACTAGCGGGAGGGCTAGACACCGGGGAGCTGTTTTTT,CASSSRLAGGLDTGELFF
TRBV5-4,TRBD2,NA,TRBJ2-3,TGTGCCAGCAGCTTGGTCCTAGCGGGAGTGGTAGATACGCAGTATTTT,CASSLVLAGVVDTQYF
TRBV28,NA,NA,TRBJ2-3,TGTGCCAGCACCCCTGGGGGGGCGGACACAGATACGCAGTATTTT,CASTPGGADTDTQYF
TRBV19,NA,NA,TRBJ2-1,TGTGCCAGTAGTATTCCGCTAGACTCCTACAATGAGCAGTTCTTC,CASSIPLDSYNEQFF
TRBV30,TRBD1,NA,TRBJ2-4,TGTGCCTGGAGTGCCGGTACAGGGGGCTCAGGAAACATTCAGTACTTC,CAWSAGTGGSGNIQYF
TRBV5-4,NA,NA,TRBJ1-6,TGTGCCAGCAGCTTGGGCGGGGCTAATTCACCCCTCCACTTT,CASSLGGANSPLHF
TRBV11-3,NA,once,TRBJ2-1,TGTGCCAGCGCGGGACGGGGCAATGAGCAGTTCTTC,CASAGRGNEQFF
TRBV2,NA,NA,TRBJ1-3,TGTGCCAGCAGTGCTTCCAGACCAGGGAACACCATATATTTT,CASSASRPGNTIYF
TRBV18,NA,NA,TRBJ2-5,TGTGCCAGCTCACCCGGGATCCAAGAGACCCAGTACTTC,CASSPGIQETQYF
TRBV6-5,TRBD1,NA,TRBJ2-5,TGTGCCAGCAGTCCCCCAGGGGGAGCGGAGACCCAGTACTTC,CASSPPGGAETQYF
TRBV27,TRBD2,NA,TRBJ2-5,TGTGCCAGCAGTTCCGGGACTAGTGAGACCCAGTACTTC,CASSSGTSETQYF
TRBV6-5,NA,NA,TRBJ1-2,TGTGCCAGCAGTTATAAGACAGGCGGAAGCTATGGCTACACCTTC,CASSYKTGGSYGYTF
TRBV18,NA,once,TRBJ2-3,TGTGCCAGCTCACCACCTTTCTACACAGATACGCAGTATTTT,CASSPPFYTDTQYF
TRBV28,TRBD1,NA,TRBJ2-3,TGTGCCAGCAGACAGGGGTCAATGAATACGCAGTATTTT,CASRQGSMNTQYF
TRBV6-4,NA,NA,TRBJ2-7,TGTGCCAGCAGTGACTCGAAAAGGAGTGAAGCTGCTAAATCCTACGAGCAGTACTTC,CASSDSKRSEAAKSYEQYF
TRBV30,NA,NA,TRBJ1-2,TGTGCCTGGAGTGTCTTGGACACGGAAACCTTCTATGGCTACACCTTC,CAWSVLDTETFYGYTF
TRBV3-1/TRBV3-2,TRBD2,NA,TRBJ2-7,TGTGCCACCTACACGTTGGGGCTAGCGGACTACGAGCAGTACTTC,CATYTLGLADYEQYF
TRBV5-1,TRBD1,NA,TRBJ1-4,TGCGCCAGCAGCTTGGGGACAGGGCATGAAAAACTGTTTTTT,CASSLGTGHEKLFF
TRBV28,TRBD1,NA,TRBJ1-5,TGTGCCAGCAGTTTCCCAGGGGGAATTCAGCCCCAGCATTTT,CASSFPGGIQPQHF
TRBV2,NA,NA,TRBJ1-6,TGTGCCAGCAGCGTTAAACGACAGGATAGCTCCTATAATTCACCCCTCCACTTT,CASSVKRQDSSYNSPLHF
TRBV2,NA,NA,TRBJ1-5,TGTGCCAGCAGCGGCGGACAGTATAGCAATCAGCCCCAGCATTTT,CASSGGQYSNQPQHF
TRBV19,NA,once,TRBJ1-1,TGTGCCAGTAGTATTACCCCTGCGGAAGCTTTCTTT,CASSITPAEAFF
TRBV6-1,NA,few,TRBJ1-2,TGTGCCAGCAGTGAGTACGGGGGGGCGAAGACATATGGCTACACCTTC,CASSEYGGAKTYGYTF
TRBV19,TRBD1,NA,TRBJ1-5,TGTGCCAGTAGTATAGATCGGGGACAGGGGAAGCCCCAGCATTTT,CASSIDRGQGKPQHF
TRBV7-9,NA,NA,TRBJ2-7,TGTGCCAGCTCGAGTGCGGTCTCCTACGAGCAGTACTTC,CASSSAVSYEQYF
TRBV9,NA,once,TRBJ2-3,TGTGCCAGCAGCGTTGATGGGCAGAACACAGATACGCAGTATTTT,CASSVDGQNTDTQYF
TRBV5-1,TRBD2,NA,TRBJ2-1,TGCGCCAGCAGCCGGACTAGCGGGAGGGCAGACAATGAGCAGTTCTTC,CASSRTSGRADNEQFF